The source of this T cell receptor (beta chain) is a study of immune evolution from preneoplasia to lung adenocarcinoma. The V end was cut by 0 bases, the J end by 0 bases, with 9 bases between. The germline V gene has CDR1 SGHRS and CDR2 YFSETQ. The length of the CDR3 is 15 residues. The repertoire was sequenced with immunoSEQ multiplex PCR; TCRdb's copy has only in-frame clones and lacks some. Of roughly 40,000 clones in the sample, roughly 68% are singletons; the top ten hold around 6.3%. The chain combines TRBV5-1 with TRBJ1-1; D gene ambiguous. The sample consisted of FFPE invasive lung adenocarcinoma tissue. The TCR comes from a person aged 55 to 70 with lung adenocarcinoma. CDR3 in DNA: TGCGCCAGCAGCTTGGATAGAATTATGAACACTGAAGCTTTCTTT. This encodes CASSLDRIMNTEAFF.